Below are 21 T cell receptor beta chains sequenced from a single sample in a study of Graves' ophthalmopathy and Graves' hyperthyroidism. TCR beta CDR3 amplification used RNA transcripts. Scientists carried out first-round RT-PCR using HTBI primers and then a second-round multiplex PCR. TCRdb passed the multiplex PCR reads through MiXCR, listing each CDR3 protein once. The table includes more than 1,000,000 distinct CDR3 sequences, about two fifths detected once. The specimen sequenced was peripheral blood or thyroid tissue (not recorded which). The receptors were sampled from an adult man with Graves' hyperthyroidism.

This clonotype was recorded at least ten times. This chain links TRBV2 with TRBJ2-6; D possibly corresponds to TRBD1 (5 bases). CDR3 size: 14 residues. CDR1 and CDR2 (germline): SNHLY, FYNNEI. The V gene lost 6 bases and the J gene lost 4 bases, with 10 bases spanning the gap. The CDR3 nucleotides read TGTGCCAGCAGCGACAGTCTGGGGGCCAACGTCCTGACTTTC. This encodes CASSDSLGANVLTF.

This chain connects TRBV20-1 to TRBJ2-2; D unresolved. CDR3 length: 16 amino acids. Deletions cut 8 bases from V and 0 bases from J, with 19 bases between. CDR1 DFQATT and CDR2 SNEGSKA come from the germline V gene (reference sequence). The chain's CDR3 is CSSYDPSRSNTGELFF. Written as DNA, the CDR3 is TGCAGTTCCTATGACCCCTCCCGGTCGAACACCGGGGAGCTGTTTTTT.

In its sample, this clonotype was seen many times. The gene calls are TRBV5-1 and TRBJ2-7; no clear D gene. Trimming took off 0 bases at V and 6 bases at J, with 13 bases between the two ends. Per the germline V gene, CDR1 is SGHRS and CDR2 is YFSETQ. CDR3 size: 14 residues. The CDR3 bases are TGCGCCAGCAGCTTGGGGGGTTGGTCTTTCGAGCAGTACTTC. Translating it yields CASSLGGWSFEQYF.

The table lists this clonotype with a few counts. The rearrangement links TRBV7-2 to TRBJ1-1; 8 positions agree with TRBD1. Unmatched junction bases numbered 10, after V lost 5 bases and J lost 5 bases. The germline V gene encodes CDR1 SGHTA and CDR2 FQGNSA. This CDR3 comprises 15 residues. CDR3 DNA: TGTGCCAGCAGCCAAACCACAGGGGGTCGAACTGAAGCTTTCTTT. Its translation: CASSQTTGGRTEAFF.

In regard to this clonotype: Germline and junction disagree at one end, which may indicate a read error. The chain joins TRBV14 to TRBJ1-6; D perhaps matches TRBD1 (6 bases). Per germline, CDR1 SGHDN and CDR2 FVKESK. The length of the CDR3 is 15 residues. The CDR3 region has the DNA TGTGCCAGCAGCCGGGGAGGGGGATATACTTCACCCCTCCACTTT. Its protein is CASSRGGGYTSPLHF.

The chain carries TRBV7-9 and TRBJ2-7; D call uncertain. The germline V gene encodes CDR1 SEHNR and CDR2 FQNEAQ (reference sequence). CDR3 length: 14 residues. V shed 3 bases and J shed 3 bases, with 12 bases lying between them. The CDR3 loop is CASSFQTRLYEQYF. The DNA for the CDR3 is TGTGCCAGCAGCTTCCAGACACGCCTCTACGAGCAGTACTTC.

In its sample, this clonotype was seen many times. The V gene is TRBV29-1, the J gene TRBJ2-2; tentatively, D is TRBD1 (6 bases). This CDR3 has 15 residues. CDR1 and CDR2 from the germline V gene are SQVTM and ANQGSEA. V was trimmed by 5 bases and J by 1 base, leaving 14 bases between them. The CDR3 DNA follows: TGCAGCGTTTTAGCGAAACAGGGGAACACCGGGGAGCTGTTTTTT. Translating it yields CSVLAKQGNTGELFF.

This clonotype was recorded at least ten times. V usage is TRBV20-1 and J usage is TRBJ2-5; D call uncertain. The CDR3 length is 13 residues. V lost 7 bases, J lost 5 bases, and 17 bases lay in between. Germline V gene lookup returns CDR1 DFQATT and CDR2 SNEGSKA (reference sequence). The CDR3 protein is CSGGVNRAETQYF. In DNA form, the CDR3 reads TGCAGTGGAGGCGTCAACCGGGCGGAGACCCAGTACTTC.

As regards this clonotype: A much larger clone is a single base away; this may be a read error. The rearrangement joins TRBV10-3 to TRBJ1-1; D not certain. CDR1 and CDR2 (germline): ENHRY, SYGVKD. V lost 4 bases and J 10 bases, leaving 13 bases between the germline ends. The CDR3 is made up of 12 amino acids. The CDR3 loop is CAISGGGKAAFF. The CDR3 nucleotides read TGTGCCATCAGTGGAGGAGGGAAGGCAGCTTTCTTT.

In this sample, this clonotype turned up many times. The genes are TRBV20-1 and TRBJ1-6, with a weak D call TRBD1 (5 bases). Trimming shortened V by 1 base and J by 7 bases, and 11 bases separated the two germline ends. CDR3 length: 14 residues. CDR1 DFQATT and CDR2 SNEGSKA come from the germline V gene (reference sequence). The CDR3 nucleotides read TGCAGTGCTAGAGCCACACGGGACAATTCACCCCTCCACTTT. It codes for CSARATRDNSPLHF.

The V call is TRBV19, the J call TRBJ2-2; 12 bases align to TRBD1. The CDR3 is 17 amino acids. Germline V gives CDR1 LNHDA, CDR2 SQIVND (reference sequence). The trim removed 3 bases at V and 1 base at J, leaving 3 bases unmatched. Here the CDR3 reads CASSIGTGGLNTGELFF. Here the CDR3 DNA reads TGTGCCAGTAGTATCGGGACAGGGGGCCTGAACACCGGGGAGCTGTTTTTT. The full variable domain, its missing parts supplied by reference TRBV19 and TRBJ2-2, is DGGITQSPKYLFRKEGQNVTLSCEQNLNHDAMYWYRQDPGQGLRLIYYSQIVNDFQKGDIAEGYSVSREKKESFPLTVTSAQKNPTAFYLCASSIGTGGLNTGELFFGEGSRLTVL.

This clonotype was observed a few times. The J gene is TRBJ1-1, the V gene TRBV4-3; no clear D. V lost 3 bases and J lost 3, with 8 bases in between. The CDR3 loop spans 13 amino acids. Germline loops: CDR1 LGHNA, CDR2 YSLEER. The CDR3 loop is CASSHGRDTEAFF. The CDR3 DNA reads TGCGCCAGCAGCCACGGCAGAGACACTGAAGCTTTCTTT.

This clonotype came up many times. One junction end disagrees with the germline gene, perhaps due to a read error. The rearrangement links TRBV7-2 to TRBJ2-7, with 8 nucleotides matching TRBD2. The CDR3 spans 13 residues. Per the germline V gene, CDR1 is SGHTA and CDR2 is FQGNSA. CDR3 nucleotides: TGTGCCAGCAACTTAGCGGGGACCTACGAGCAGTACTTC. This gives the protein CASNLAGTYEQYF. The full variable domain, rest sourced from reference TRBV7-2 and TRBJ2-7, is GAGVSQSPSNKVTEKGKDVELRCDPISGHTALYWYRQSLGQGLEFLIYFQGNSAPDKSGLPSDRFSAERTGGSVSTLTIQRTQQEDSAVYLCASNLAGTYEQYFGPGTRLTVT.

The table lists this clonotype with many counts. This chain uses TRBV29-1 with TRBJ2-2; the match to TRBD1 covers 7 bases. V lost 5 bases, J lost 1 base, and 4 bases stayed unmatched. Germline V gene data show CDR1 as SQVTM and CDR2 as ANQGSEA. This CDR3 has 14 amino acids. The CDR3 protein is CSVPRDRNTGELFF. The CDR3, as DNA: TGCAGCGTTCCCCGGGACAGGAACACCGGGGAGCTGTTTTTT.

This clonotype was seen a few times. The rearrangement joins TRBV5-1 to TRBJ2-7; 7 bases fit TRBD1. The CDR3 is made up of 16 amino acids. Trimming took 5 bases from V and 2 from J; bases not matched to a gene: 13. The germline CDR1 and CDR2 sequences are SGHRS and YFSETQ. The CDR3 bases are TGCGCCAGCAGGGGGATAGGGGGCGCGAAGGCCTACGAGCAGTACTTC. Translation: CASRGIGGAKAYEQYF. Looking up the rest from reference TRBV5-1 and TRBJ2-7 gives the full variable domain: KAGVTQTPRYLIKTRGQQVTLSCSPISGHRSVSWYQQTPGQGLQFLFEYFSETQRNKGNFPGRFSGRQFSNSRSEMNVSTLELGDSALYLCASRGIGGAKAYEQYFGPGTRLTVT.

As concerns this clonotype: The junction shows a germline mismatch at one end, possibly a read error. The gene calls are TRBV29-1 and TRBJ2-7; TRBD1 might be the D (5 bases). CDR1 is SQVTM, CDR2 ANQGSEA, per germline. The CDR3 sequence is 12 residues long. CDR3 bases: TGCAGCGGTGAAAGGGGAACCTACGAGCAGTACTTC. Protein sequence: CSGERGTYEQYF.

This clonotype was picked up many times. The CDR3 loop is CASTYEPGVGETQYF. CDR3 DNA: TGTGCCAGCACGTACGAGCCTGGGGTTGGAGAGACCCAGTACTTC. This chain joins TRBV7-6 and TRBJ2-5, with no clear D. Trimming took 7 bases from V and 4 from J, leaving 19 bases between them. The CDR3 is 15 residues long. Germline CDR1 and CDR2: SGHVS and FNYEAQ.

The chain couples TRBV4-3 to TRBJ1-6, with D possibly matching TRBD1 (6 bases). Germline V CDR1 and CDR2: LGHNA, YSLEER. V lost 1 base to trimming and J lost 2 bases, with 9 bases between them. The CDR3 contains 16 residues. The CDR3 protein is CASSQARGTYNSPLHF. Here the CDR3 DNA reads TGCGCCAGCAGCCAAGCCAGGGGCACCTATAATTCACCCCTCCACTTT.

The rearrangement links TRBV7-2 to TRBJ1-5; D gene unclear. V lost 1 base to trimming and J lost 3 bases, with 13 bases between them. CDR3 size: 16 residues. CDR1 and CDR2 (germline): SGHTA, FQGNSA. The CDR3: CASSLVVGKANQPQHF. DNA of the CDR3: TGTGCCAGCAGCTTAGTGGTAGGGAAGGCCAATCAGCCCCAGCATTTT.

A few counts support this clonotype. V gene TRBV5-8 combines with J gene TRBJ2-2, with 10 bases matching TRBD1. The trim removed 1 base at V and 0 bases at J, leaving 6 bases unmatched. The germline V gene encodes CDR1 SGHTS and CDR2 YDEGEE. This CDR3 has 18 residues. The CDR3 here is CASSLSPGQGANTGELFF. CDR3 DNA: TGTGCCAGCAGCTTGTCCCCAGGACAGGGGGCGAACACCGGGGAGCTGTTTTTT.

The chain employs TRBV7-2 and TRBJ2-2; perhaps TRBD2 as D (6 bases). V was pared by 5 bases and J by 9 bases, with 19 bases between. Germline CDR1 SGHTA, CDR2 FQGNSA. This CDR3 has 15 amino acids. The CDR3 nucleotides are TGTGCCAGCAGCGGTGCGGGGATGATTCTACGGGAGCTGTTTTTT. Amino acid sequence: CASSGAGMILRELFF.